The 23 T cell receptor beta chains below all came from one sample that was sequenced in a study of cytomegalovirus exposure and HLA in healthy donors. PCR primers comprised 60 Vbeta and 13 Jbeta primers. Sequencing used immunoSEQ multiplex PCR; TCRdb keeps in-frame clones, though not all of them. The sample consists of about 130,000 clones, roughly 88% of them appearing once. The sequenced sample was PBMCs. These TCRs come from a man aged 45-60 years in good health and CMV-seronegative.

The chain joins TRBV7-9 to TRBJ2-5; 11 nucleotides agree with TRBD2. The CDR3 covers 17 residues. The germline V gene encodes CDR1 SEHNR and CDR2 FQNEAQ (reference sequence). J was trimmed by 7 bases and V by 5 bases; bases with no gene match: 15. CDR3 nucleotides: TGTGCCAGCAGCCCTACGGCCGGGACTAGCGGTGGCCGGACCCAGTACTTC. Translating it yields CASSPTAGTSGGRTQYF.

The chain is built from TRBV4-3 and TRBJ1-2; 9 positions match TRBD1. J gave up 4 bases and V 1 base, and 7 bases lay outside the gene matches. CDR3 size: 16 residues. From germline, CDR1 is LGHNA and CDR2 YSLEER. CDR3 region: CASSQGQGTGPYGYTF. CDR3 coding DNA: TGCGCCAGCAGCCAAGGGCAAGGGACAGGGCCCTATGGCTACACCTTC.

This clone was found once. This chain connects TRBV21-1 to TRBJ1-2. TRBV21-1 is a known pseudogene. The CDR3 length is 14 residues. CDR3 DNA: TGTGCCAGCAGCGAGATCGCTGAGTCTCGTGGCTACACCTTC. It codes for CASSEIAESRGYTF.

The chain uses TRBV20-1 and TRBJ2-3; D is uncertain. Germline V lookup: CDR1 DFQATT, CDR2 SNEGSKA (reference sequence). V gave up 4 bases and J gave up 8 bases, with 10 bases separating them. The CDR3 runs to 11 residues. CDR3 sequence reads: CSATWRGTQYF. The CDR3 DNA reads as TGCAGTGCTACATGGCGCGGTACGCAGTATTTT.

V gene TRBV6-9 combines with J gene TRBJ1-2; D gene ambiguous. Trimming removed 10 bases at V and 0 bases at J, with 21 bases between. This CDR3 has 16 residues. The germline gives CDR1 MNHGY, CDR2 SVAAGI. Here the CDR3 DNA reads TGTGCCACCCTACCCCTCCACAGAAAGTCTAACTATGGCTACACCTTC. Translating gives CATLPLHRKSNYGYTF.

The J gene is TRBJ1-4, the V gene TRBV5-8, with 8 positions matching TRBD1. Germline CDR1 reads SGHTS; CDR2 reads YDEGEE. The CDR3 covers 16 residues. V trimming: 4 bases; J trimming: 7 bases; junction bases outside the gene matches: 12. CDR3: CASSMGQASTSEKLFF. In DNA, the CDR3 is TGTGCCAGCAGCATGGGACAGGCTTCGACGAGTGAAAAACTGTTTTTT.

This clone occurred once. The CDR3 here is CASSEALSVSYEQYF. The CDR3 nucleotides read TGTGCCAGCAGTGAAGCCCTGAGCGTCTCCTACGAGCAGTACTTC. The V and J genes are TRBV6-1 and TRBJ2-7; D gene ambiguous. The CDR3 extends over 15 amino acids. The germline gives CDR1 MNHNS, CDR2 SASEGT. Trimming removed 0 bases from V and 0 bases from J, with 9 bases in between.

CDR3: CASSPRWDRKDYTF. CDR3 nucleotide sequence: TGTGCCAGCAGCCCTAGATGGGACAGGAAGGACTACACCTTC. The rearrangement uses TRBV7-8 and TRBJ1-2; 8 nucleotides line up with TRBD1. V lost 5 bases and J lost 10; bases outside the gene matches: 12. Germline-derived CDR1 and CDR2 are SGHVS and FQNEAQ. This CDR3 has 14 amino acids.

The rearrangement joins TRBV9 to TRBJ2-1; the match to TRBD2 covers 8 bases. Unmatched junction bases numbered 3, after V lost 5 bases and J lost 8 bases. Germline V lookup: CDR1 SGDLS, CDR2 YYNGEE. CDR3 length: 12 residues. The CDR3 spells CASSTSGYEQFF. In DNA form, the CDR3 reads TGTGCCAGCAGTACTAGCGGTTATGAGCAGTTCTTC. Complete variable domain (other parts from reference TRBV9 and TRBJ2-1): DSGVTQTPKHLITATGQRVTLRCSPRSGDLSVYWYQQSLDQGLQFLIQYYNGEERAKGNILERFSAQQFPDLHSELNLSSLELGDSALYFCASSTSGYEQFFGPGTRLTVL.

The genes are TRBV5-1 and TRBJ2-2; maybe TRBD2 (6 bases). With 1 base removed from V and 1 base from J, the gap between germline ends came to 17 bases. Looked up from germline, CDR1 is SGHRS and CDR2 is YFSETQ. This CDR3 region has 18 residues. CDR3 residues: CASSLLTPVGGNTGELFF. CDR3 nucleotide sequence: TGCGCCAGCAGCTTGTTAACCCCGGTCGGGGGGAACACCGGGGAGCTGTTTTTT.

The rearrangement uses TRBV7-8 and TRBJ1-1; D unresolved. The CDR3 runs 14 residues. The V end lost 3 bases, the J end lost 1 base, and 9 bases lay between the germline ends. Germline CDR1 reads SGHVS; CDR2 reads FQNEAQ. The DNA for the CDR3 is TGTGCCAGCAGCTTTAGTCCCGGGAACACTGAAGCTTTCTTT. This translates into CASSFSPGNTEAFF.

The chain couples TRBV6-5 to TRBJ2-7, with D unresolved. This CDR3 comprises 13 residues. Germline-derived CDR1 and CDR2 are MNHEY and SVGAGI. V lost 2 bases to trimming and J lost 6 bases, with 11 bases between them. CDR3 DNA: TGTGCCAGCAGTTACCCCGCAGGCCGCGAGCAGTACTTC. The encoded protein is CASSYPAGREQYF.

The chain joins TRBV6-6 to TRBJ1-5; D is ambiguous. Trimming cost V 2 bases and J 4 bases, with 9 bases left between them. This CDR3 comprises 14 residues. Germline V gene lookup returns CDR1 MNHNY and CDR2 SVGAGI (reference sequence). CDR3 bases: TGTGCCAGCAGTTACAGAGGGCAGAATCAGCCCCAGCATTTT. Residues: CASSYRGQNQPQHF.

The V gene is TRBV4-2, the J gene TRBJ2-7; no definite D call. Germline V gene sequence: CDR1 LGHNA, CDR2 YNFKEQ. The CDR3 has 16 residues. With 1 base removed from V and 0 bases from J, the gap between germline ends came to 13 bases. The CDR3 loop reads CASSQVIAVSSYEQYF. CDR3 DNA: TGTGCCAGCAGCCAAGTTATAGCCGTTAGCTCCTACGAGCAGTACTTC.

This clone was counted a single time. The chain employs TRBV4-3 and TRBJ2-7; the D is unclear. Per germline, CDR1 LGHNA and CDR2 YSLEER. This CDR3 region has 8 residues. The CDR3 DNA reads as TGCCCATCGGGCGAGCAGTACTTC. It is translated as CPSGEQYF.

The rearrangement joins TRBV2 to TRBJ2-7; TRBD2 agrees at 12 bases. The germline CDR1 and CDR2 sequences are SNHLY and FYNNEI. V lost 2 bases to trimming and J lost 2 bases; unmatched junction nucleotides: 7. The CDR3 sequence is 17 residues long. The CDR3 DNA reads TGTGCCAGCAGTGAAAGGGCTAGCGGGGGGGCAACCTACGAGCAGTACTTC. The encoded protein is CASSERASGGATYEQYF. Complete variable domain (other parts from reference TRBV2 and TRBJ2-7): EPEVTQTPSHQVTQMGQEVILRCVPISNHLYFYWYRQILGQKVEFLVSFYNNEISEKSEIFDDQFSVERPDGSNFTLKIRSTKLEDSAMYFCASSERASGGATYEQYFGPGTRLTVT.

The genes are TRBV5-4 and TRBJ2-7; 7 nucleotides match TRBD1. The CDR3 extends over 17 amino acids. Germline values: CDR1 SGHNT, CDR2 YYREEE (reference sequence). V lost 4 bases to trimming and J lost 5 bases; unmatched junction nucleotides: 18. This CDR3 reads CASSPPGMTGNTDEQYF. The CDR3 region has the DNA TGTGCCAGCAGCCCTCCCGGTATGACAGGGAACACGGACGAGCAGTACTTC.

This clone was observed once. This sequence joins TRBV2 and TRBJ1-6, with TRBD1 matching over 7 bases. The CDR3 runs 13 residues. Per germline, CDR1 SNHLY and CDR2 FYNNEI. J gave up 9 bases and V 10 bases, and 9 bases lay outside the gene matches. The CDR3 DNA follows: TGTGCCAAACGGGACAGCCCGTCTTCACCCCTCCACTTT. Translating it yields CAKRDSPSSPLHF.

This chain links TRBV29-1 with TRBJ2-1, with D perhaps TRBD2 (5 bases). The CDR3 has 12 amino acids. The V end lost 7 bases, the J end lost 5 bases, and 12 bases lay between the germline ends. Germline CDR1 is SQVTM and CDR2 is ANQGSEA. The CDR3 loop reads CSGRAYDNEQFF. CDR3 sequence (DNA): TGCAGCGGGCGGGCATACGACAATGAGCAGTTCTTC.

This clone was seen more than once but under ten times. The chain employs TRBV30 and TRBJ2-3; 7 positions match TRBD2. J lost 0 bases, V lost 8 bases, and 8 bases had no gene match. The CDR3 sequence is 14 residues long. Germline CDR1 is GTSNPN and CDR2 is SVGIG (reference sequence). DNA of the CDR3: TGTGCCCGGGAGGTACTCTCTAGCACAGATACGCAGTATTTT. Protein product: CAREVLSSTDTQYF.

This chain joins TRBV5-6 and TRBJ1-5; D is possibly TRBD1 (5 bases). CDR3 size: 15 residues. The germline V and J ends were trimmed by 0 bases and 2 bases, with 9 bases remaining between them. Germline values: CDR1 SGHDT, CDR2 YYEEEE. The CDR3 region is CASSLGQGGNQPQHF. The CDR3, as DNA: TGTGCCAGCAGCTTGGGGCAGGGTGGCAATCAGCCCCAGCATTTT.

This clone was seen only a few times. The chain uses TRBV27 and TRBJ1-1; 7 positions agree with TRBD1. The CDR3 has 13 residues. CDR1 is MNHEY, CDR2 SMNVEV, per germline (reference sequence). V was pared by 5 bases and J by 11 bases, with 11 bases of the junction left unmatched. The DNA for the CDR3 is TGTGCCAGCAGTGCGACGAGACAGGGCTACGCTTTCTTT. Its protein is CASSATRQGYAFF.

This chain links TRBV21-1 with TRBJ1-2; TRBD1 is the table's D call, not checked against the DNA. TRBV21-1 is a pseudogene locus. CDR3 length: 13 residues. The CDR3 region has the DNA TGTGCCAGCAGCAAGACAGGGAACTATGGCTACACCTTC. Protein sequence: CASSKTGNYGYTF.